Listed here is a single TCR beta chain. Its specificity is not known. With 2 bases clipped from V and 0 bases from J, the junction kept 1 base outside the gene matches. The CDR3 extends over 14 amino acids. Per germline, CDR1 MGHDK and CDR2 SYGVNS. This record comes from a study of T cell responses to AZD1222 COVID-19 vaccine. Study results and caveats: Repertoires in all cases were sampled only once the peak T cell response had passed.

Generated by immunoSEQ multiplex PCR, the TCRdb table keeps only in-frame clones and is missing some. This table has roughly 53,000 clones, roughly 85% appearing once. V and J are TRBV25-1 and TRBJ2-7, with 7 bases matching TRBD2. This receptor was identified in an adult in good health. The sequencing used peripheral blood, collected on day 0 of MenACWY control vaccination. The chain's CDR3 is CASSEGGSSYEQYF. In DNA, the CDR3 is TGTGCCAGCAGTGAAGGCGGGAGCTCCTACGAGCAGTACTTC.